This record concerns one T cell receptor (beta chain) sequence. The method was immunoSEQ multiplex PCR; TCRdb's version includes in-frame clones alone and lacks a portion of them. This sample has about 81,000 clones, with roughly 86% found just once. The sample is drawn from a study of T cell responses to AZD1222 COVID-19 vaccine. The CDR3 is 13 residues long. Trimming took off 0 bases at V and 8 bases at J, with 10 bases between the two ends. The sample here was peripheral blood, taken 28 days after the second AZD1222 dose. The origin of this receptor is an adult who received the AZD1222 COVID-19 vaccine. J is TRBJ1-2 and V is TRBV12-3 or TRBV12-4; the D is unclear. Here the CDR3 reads CASSLAALGGYTF. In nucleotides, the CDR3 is TGTGCCAGCAGTTTAGCGGCCTTAGGGGGCTACACCTTC.